This T cell receptor (beta chain) was observed in a study of T cells in Graves' hyperthyroidism and ophthalmopathy. CDR1 is MNHNS and CDR2 is SASEGT in the germline V gene. Trimming removed 5 bases at V and 0 bases at J, with 14 bases between. The length of the CDR3 is 15 residues. The investigators amplified TCR beta CDR3 regions from RNA transcripts. The TCR CDR3 was amplified in a first-round RT-PCR using the HTBI primer set. One entry per CDR3 protein, called by TCRdb with MiXCR from the multiplex PCR reads. The table has under 650,000 distinct CDR3 sequences, roughly 15% seen once. In making diagnoses, clinical symptoms, serum thyroxine and TRAb, thyroid ultrasound and orbital computed tomography were all used.

This sequence was found in a woman in her 30s with Graves' hyperthyroidism. The chain joins TRBV6-1 to TRBJ2-7; no reliable D call. The sample was blood. CDR3 nucleotides: TGTGCCAGCAGTTATGGTACAGCCCACTCCTACGAGCAGTACTTC. Its translation is CASSYGTAHSYEQYF.